The clone carrying this T cell receptor beta chain has only a few counts. What it recognizes is unknown. The V end lost 6 bases, the J end lost 2 bases, and 16 bases lay between the germline ends. This CDR3 contains 15 residues. Germline CDR1 is SEHNR and CDR2 is FQNEAQ (reference sequence). The data stem from a study of cytomegalovirus exposure and HLA in healthy donors. About the study: Clustering assigned about 76% of the roughly 430 genotyped donors to the Caucasian-associated ancestry cluster.

General study results and limits: Among the most significant clusters, several appeared linked to common viral pathogens in a later analysis. V- and J-gene trimming of TCR beta was linked (in a later analysis) to a missense DCLRE1C variant.

The PCR was carried out with 60 Vbeta primers and 13 Jbeta primers. Method: immunoSEQ multiplex PCR; TCRdb's copy keeps in-frame clones and lacks some. The sample has about 140,000 clones, around 70% seen once; the top ten hold 1.6%. The clonotype comes from a woman aged 25-40 years in good health and CMV-seronegative. Sequenced sample: PBMCs. The chain carries TRBV7-9 and TRBJ1-1, with D hard to call. The CDR3, as DNA: TGTGCCAGCAGTCCAGCGTCTTTTTTTAACACTGAAGCTTTCTTT. Translated, it gives CASSPASFFNTEAFF.